This T cell receptor beta chain was observed in a study of blood T cells in healthy people across ages. Findings and caveats of the study: Possibly, changes in expanded clonotypes were confounded because donor CMV status was unknown.

Each donor supplied around 10 milliliters of peripheral blood. The sample holds one count of this clonotype. What it recognizes is unknown. Combining a sample-barcoded 5' primer with a J-beta primer mix, a second PCR ran for about 6 to 12 cycles. TCRdb used MiXCR to reprocess the 5' RACE reads, holding one entry per CDR3 protein. The repertoire has approximately 670,000 distinct CDR3 sequences, less than 45% of them found once; the top ten carry about 30%. The CDR3 runs 17 residues. The sequence came from a man older than 75 in good health. Sequencing input: blood. V usage is TRBV21-1 and J usage is TRBJ2-1; the table's D gene call, TRBD1, was not cross checked with the DNA. TRBV21-1 is designated a pseudogene. The CDR3 coding sequence is TGTGCCAGCAGCAAATTACGGACAGGGGAAAAATACAATGAGCAGTTCTTC. Translating gives CASSKLRTGEKYNEQFF.